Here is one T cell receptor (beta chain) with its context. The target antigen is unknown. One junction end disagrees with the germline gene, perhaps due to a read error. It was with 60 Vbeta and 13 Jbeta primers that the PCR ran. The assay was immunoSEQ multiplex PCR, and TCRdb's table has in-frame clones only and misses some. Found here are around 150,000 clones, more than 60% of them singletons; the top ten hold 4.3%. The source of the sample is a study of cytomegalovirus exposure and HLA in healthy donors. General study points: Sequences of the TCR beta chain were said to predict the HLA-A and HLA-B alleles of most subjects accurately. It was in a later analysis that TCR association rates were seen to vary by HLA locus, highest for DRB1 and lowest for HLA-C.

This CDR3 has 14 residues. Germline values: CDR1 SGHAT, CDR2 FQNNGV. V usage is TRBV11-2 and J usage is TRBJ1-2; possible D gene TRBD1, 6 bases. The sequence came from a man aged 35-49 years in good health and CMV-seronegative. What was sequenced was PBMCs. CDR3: CASSLDEGVYGYTF. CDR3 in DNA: TGTGCCAGCAGCCTAGACGAGGGGGTCTATGGCTACACCTTC.